This T cell receptor (beta chain) was identified during a study of blood T cells in healthy people across ages. The CDR3 is made up of 14 amino acids. V was pared by 7 bases and J by 4 bases, with 13 bases between. Germline CDR1 reads PRHDT; CDR2 reads FYEKMQ (reference sequence). Primers used in a second PCR of about 6 to 11 cycles were a sample-barcoded 5' primer and a J-beta primer mix. One entry per CDR3 protein results from TCRdb running MiXCR on the 5' RACE reads. The sample includes under 1,000,000 distinct CDR3 sequences, 35% to 40% of them seen just once. The sequence was obtained from a man aged 18 to 30 in good health. Sequenced input: blood. The genes are TRBV13 and TRBJ1-4; possibly TRBD1 for D (5 bases). The CDR3 loop is CASIRYRSNEKLFF. In nucleotides, the CDR3 is TGTGCCAGCATCAGGTACAGGAGTAATGAAAAACTGTTTTTT.